Listed here is a single TCR beta chain. Its specificity is not known. This sample is drawn from a study of CD8 T cells in ankylosing spondylitis. Findings and limits, study-wide: There was reportedly significant enrichment of clones that were disease-linked in matched ankylosing spondylitis synovial fluid. A TCR beta motif made of about 8 highly homologous variants seemed typical of ankylosing spondylitis blood.

In making TCR beta libraries, quantitative 5'-RACE with molecular barcodes was used. TCRdb re-analysed the 5' RACE reads in MiXCR, keeping a single row per CDR3 protein. The sample lists more than 650,000 distinct CDR3 sequences, about 10% seen once, with around 0.51% in the top ten. V was clipped by 5 bases and J by 6 bases, with 14 bases between them. Germline V gene data show CDR1 as SGHTA and CDR2 as FQGNSA. This CDR3 has 15 residues. The TCR originated in a male donor with ankylosing spondylitis. Sequencing used blood, either unsorted or a sorted T cell fraction (not recorded which). This chain connects TRBV7-2 to TRBJ1-6, with D possibly TRBD1 on 6 matching bases. CDR3 in amino acids: CASSPQGTVNSPLHF. Written as DNA, the CDR3 is TGTGCCAGCAGCCCACAGGGAACGGTTAATTCACCCCTCCACTTT.